These T cell receptor beta chains were read from a single sample in a study of T cell changes during pregnancy in multiple sclerosis. The data were produced by immunoSEQ multiplex PCR, yet TCRdb's version contains in-frame clones alone and is incomplete. The sample lists about 92,000 clones, under 95% occurring once. The source was peripheral blood, collected in the first trimester of pregnancy. The receptor source for this set is a female donor with multiple sclerosis, enrolled in a pregnancy study. CDR3s include the opening cysteine and the closing phenylalanine or tryptophan. D genes are given only for firm matches. Expanded clones get a size class; other rows say once, few or many, or leave the size out.

clone_size	d_call	cdr3_length	v_call	j_call	cdr3_aa	cdr3_nt
NA	NA	16	TRBV6-6	TRBJ2-1	CASSYHAGYSYNEQFF	TGTGCCAGCAGTTATCACGCCGGGTACTCCTACAATGAGCAGTTCTTC
NA	TRBD1	13	TRBV29-1	TRBJ2-1	CSVDGQGYNEQFF	TGCAGCGTTGACGGACAGGGGTACAATGAGCAGTTCTTC
NA	TRBD1	14	TRBV19	TRBJ1-5	CASSMGTGTQPQHF	TGTGCCAGTAGTATGGGGACAGGGACTCAGCCCCAGCATTTT
NA	NA	15	TRBV11-2	TRBJ2-1	CASSLARGKVNEQFF	TGTGCCAGCAGCTTAGCCAGGGGAAAAGTCAATGAGCAGTTCTTC
NA	NA	18	TRBV28	TRBJ2-3	CASSWVLGAATSTDTQYF	TGTGCCAGCAGTTGGGTCCTGGGGGCCGCCACTAGCACAGATACGCAGTATTTT
NA	TRBD1	16	TRBV19	TRBJ1-2	CASSMWDRGSNYGYTF	TGTGCCAGTAGTATGTGGGACAGGGGATCTAACTATGGCTACACCTTC
NA	NA	13	TRBV5-4	TRBJ1-1	CASSLGQVTEAFF	TGTGCCAGCAGCTTGGGGCAGGTTACTGAAGCTTTCTTT
NA	NA	14	TRBV21-1	TRBJ2-7	CASSKVGRGYEQYF	TGTGCCAGCAGCAAAGTGGGGAGAGGCTACGAGCAGTACTTC
NA	NA	14	TRBV6-5	TRBJ1-3	CASSYGGSGNTIYF	TGTGCCAGCAGTTATGGGGGGAGCGGAAACACCATATATTTT
NA	NA	16	TRBV4-1	TRBJ1-5	CASSQGGQISNQPQHF	TGCGCCAGCAGCCAGGGGGGGCAGATTAGCAATCAGCCCCAGCATTTT
NA	NA	17	TRBV19	TRBJ1-5	CASSTIFATGYNQPQHF	TGTGCCAGTAGTACGATTTTTGCGACAGGTTACAATCAGCCCCAGCATTTT
NA	TRBD2	12	TRBV28	TRBJ2-3	CASSPPGGTQYF	TGTGCCAGCAGCCCTCCGGGAGGTACGCAGTATTTT
NA	NA	16	TRBV27	TRBJ2-1	CASSFRQSGRKNEQFF	TGTGCCAGCAGTTTCCGTCAATCAGGGAGGAAGAATGAGCAGTTCTTC
NA	NA	13	TRBV29-1	TRBJ1-5	CSVSPSAGQPQHF	TGCAGCGTTTCGCCGTCGGCGGGTCAGCCCCAGCATTTT
NA	NA	14	TRBV30	TRBJ2-7	CAWRTVGSSYEQYF	TGTGCCTGGAGAACGGTGGGCAGCTCCTACGAGCAGTACTTC
once	NA	14	TRBV27	TRBJ2-7	CASSLSGTKYEQYF	TGTGCCAGCAGTTTGTCAGGGACAAAATACGAGCAGTACTTC